Given below is one T cell receptor (beta chain) in context. The assay ran at deep level. In replicate PCRs of sorted subsets, approximately 210 ng DNA, approximately 32,000 T cell genomes, was used. The data were produced by immunoSEQ multiplex PCR, yet TCRdb's version contains in-frame clones alone and is incomplete. The data hold about 2.3 million clones, with 85% to 95% observed a single time. The sample comes from a study of shared clonotypes between healthy human individuals. Across the whole study: Three CD4 naive, three CD4 memory, two CD8 naive and one CD8 memory plate were used per donor.

Germline CDR1 reads SGHRS; CDR2 reads YFSETQ. Trimming took off 1 base at V and 5 bases at J, with 18 bases between the two ends. This CDR3 spans 16 amino acids. The V call is TRBV5-1, the J call TRBJ1-1, with TRBD1 as a possible D gene (5 bases). The sample was naive CD4+ T cells from PBMCs. The subset was: CD45RA+ positively selected. The clonotype comes from a man aged 18 to 30 in good health. Some clones in this sample may be carry-over from other donors' samples. CDR3 DNA: TGCGCCAGCAGCTTGAATGCAGGGAGAGGATGGACTGAAGCTTTCTTT. Translation gives CASSLNAGRGWTEAFF.